The present entry profiles one T cell receptor beta chain with its context. The target antigen is unknown. The read ends 3 residues early relative to the CDR3; the germline J gene fills the gap. TCR beta CDR3 amplified by multiplex PCR from roughly 1,300 ng genomic DNA. Produced via immunoSEQ multiplex PCR; TCRdb's table is partial and in-frame only. Across tens of thousands of clones, the top ten clones capture around 17% of the sample. The data originate from a study of T cells in women clearing cervical HPV infection. Study conclusions and caveats: CIN3+ cases had significantly higher TCR richness than controls; evenness did not differ.

V shed 6 bases and J shed 3 bases, with 18 bases lying between them. The CDR3 consists of 15 residues. Germline V CDR1 and CDR2: SGHTA, FQGNSA. HPV was found by MY09/MY11 PCR and dot-blot genotyping. Sequencing was done on a sample of blood buffy coat. The receptor was derived from a woman aged 18-69 years with a cervical HPV16 infection that either progressed to CIN3+ or cleared (not recorded which). The chain has TRBV7-2 and TRBJ2-7, with D possibly being TRBD2 (5 bases). This CDR3 reads CASSSNLGGLYEQYF. CDR3 DNA (partial): TGTGCCAGCAGTTCAAATCTAGGCGGGCTCTACGAG.